The 18 T cell receptor beta chains reported below all come from one sample, sequenced in a study of blood T cell repertoires in COVID-19. The method was immunoSEQ multiplex PCR; TCRdb's version includes in-frame clones alone and lacks a portion of them. Altogether some 200,000 clones are present, roughly four fifths being singletons, with the ten largest covering less than 6%. The sequenced sample was peripheral blood. These receptors came from a woman between 65 and 79 years old with COVID-19, enrolled during active disease.

The chain couples TRBV5-6 to TRBJ2-3; no firm D call. Germline V gene lookup returns CDR1 SGHDT and CDR2 YYEEEE. Trimming left V 4 bases short and J 0 bases short, with 9 bases between. The CDR3 has 14 residues. The CDR3 nucleotides are TGTGCCAGCAGCCCTCTGACTAGCACAGATACGCAGTATTTT. It yields the protein CASSPLTSTDTQYF.

The CDR3 sequence: CASSQVGTRAGYGYTF. CDR3 DNA sequence: TGTGCCAGCAGCCAAGTAGGAACTAGGGCAGGCTATGGCTACACCTTC. The chain uses TRBV3-1 (or the pseudogene TRBV3-2) and TRBJ1-2; D is undetermined. V lost 1 base and J lost 4, with 16 bases in between. Germline V gives CDR1 LGHDT, CDR2 YNNKEL (reference sequence). This CDR3 comprises 16 residues.

This CDR3 is CAISESLGGRQLLEQYF. CDR3 nucleotides: TGTGCCATCAGTGAGTCCCTAGGGGGAAGACAGCTCCTCGAGCAGTACTTC. This chain connects TRBV10-3 to TRBJ2-7; weak D call: TRBD1 (6 bases). CDR1 and CDR2 from the germline V gene are ENHRY and SYGVKD. The CDR3 sequence is 17 residues long. The V gene lost 0 bases and the J gene lost 6 bases, with 21 bases spanning the gap.

The V call is TRBV9, the J call TRBJ1-5; D perhaps matches TRBD1 (5 bases). Germline CDR1 reads SGDLS; CDR2 reads YYNGEE. There are 16 residues in the CDR3. V lost 2 bases to trimming and J lost 6 bases, with 18 bases between them. The chain's CDR3 is CASSVEGNWGGQPQHF. The CDR3, as DNA: TGTGCCAGCAGCGTGGAGGGGAACTGGGGAGGTCAGCCCCAGCATTTT. The variable domain in full, completed from reference TRBV9 and TRBJ1-5, reads DSGVTQTPKHLITATGQRVTLRCSPRSGDLSVYWYQQSLDQGLQFLIQYYNGEERAKGNILERFSAQQFPDLHSELNLSSLELGDSALYFCASSVEGNWGGQPQHFGDGTRLSIL.

This rearrangement joins TRBV18 to TRBJ2-7; TRBD2 matches 8 bases. The germline V gene has CDR1 KGHSH and CDR2 LQKENI. The trim removed 5 bases at V and 7 bases at J, leaving 10 bases unmatched. CDR3 length equals 14 residues. CDR3 sequence (DNA): TGTGCCAGCTCAGAGGCACTAGCGGCGGGAGAGCAGTACTTC. It translates to CASSEALAAGEQYF.

The chain is built from TRBV2 and TRBJ1-5; tentatively, D is TRBD1 (5 bases). The CDR3 covers 14 residues. Deletions cut 7 bases from V and 5 bases from J, with 15 bases between. CDR1 SNHLY and CDR2 FYNNEI come from the germline V gene. The CDR3 reads CASNWGGSDQPQHF. The CDR3 nucleotides are TGTGCCAGCAATTGGGGGGGGTCGGATCAGCCCCAGCATTTT.

J is TRBJ2-1 and V is TRBV30; 11 nucleotides line up with TRBD2. V dropped 3 bases and J dropped 0; count of bases not matched to a gene: 13. Looked up from germline, CDR1 is GTSNPN and CDR2 is SVGIG (reference sequence). The CDR3 spans 19 residues. The CDR3 here is CAWRPGVSGRGSSYNEQFF. The CDR3 nucleotides read TGTGCCTGGAGGCCCGGGGTTAGCGGGAGGGGGAGCTCCTACAATGAGCAGTTCTTC.

The chain carries TRBV7-2 and TRBJ2-5; 11 bases fit TRBD2. The germline V gene encodes CDR1 SGHTA and CDR2 FQGNSA. The CDR3 sequence is 17 residues long. The trim removed 0 bases at V and 5 bases at J, leaving 8 bases unmatched. CDR3 region: CASSLASGRARGETQYF. The CDR3 coding sequence is TGTGCCAGCAGCTTAGCTAGCGGGAGGGCCCGGGGGGAGACCCAGTACTTC.

The CDR3 nucleotides read TGTGCCAGCGCGACAAAGACAGGTTTTAATTCACCCCTCCACTTT. Translating it yields CASATKTGFNSPLHF. The V gene is TRBV7-2, the J gene TRBJ1-6; the D gene is possibly TRBD1 (6 bases). Germline V gene data show CDR1 as SGHTA and CDR2 as FQGNSA. This CDR3 region has 15 residues. V lost 8 bases and J 6 bases, leaving 17 bases between the germline ends.

The rearrangement links TRBV7-8 to TRBJ2-1, with D maybe TRBD2 (5 bases). V was cut by 7 bases and J by 4 bases, with 14 bases left in between. The CDR3 loop spans 14 amino acids. The V gene's germline CDR1 is SGHVS and CDR2 FQNEAQ. DNA for the CDR3: TGTGCCAGCATGCGAGGAGCGGCGTACAATGAGCAGTTCTTC. It encodes CASMRGAAYNEQFF.

The chain carries TRBV29-1 and TRBJ1-5; 7 bases line up with TRBD1. The CDR3 has 14 amino acids. The germline V gene has CDR1 SQVTM and CDR2 ANQGSEA. The J segment lost 2 bases and the V segment lost 6 bases, leaving 7 bases of the junction unmatched. CDR3 DNA sequence: TGCAGCGTCCGGACAGGAACTGGCAATCAGCCCCAGCATTTT. It encodes CSVRTGTGNQPQHF.

The chain carries TRBV19 and TRBJ2-3, with 7 bases identical to TRBD1. The CDR3 sequence is 15 residues long. Losses at the gene ends were 4 bases for V and 0 bases for J; bases not matched to a gene: 4. Per germline, CDR1 LNHDA and CDR2 SQIVND (reference sequence). In DNA form, the CDR3 reads TGTGCCAGTAGTACCCGGGACAGAAGCACAGATACGCAGTATTTT. Amino acid sequence: CASSTRDRSTDTQYF.

The DNA of the CDR3 is TGTGCCAGCAGTGCACCAGGGCAGGTAGGATACTATGGCTACACCTTC. This sequence encodes CASSAPGQVGYYGYTF. The V gene is TRBV28, the J gene TRBJ1-2; D is possibly TRBD1 (5 bases). V lost 5 bases, J lost 3 bases, and 19 bases lay in between. The CDR3 consists of 16 residues. Germline CDR1 reads MDHEN; CDR2 reads SYDVKM.

This clone appeared a few times. The V gene is TRBV7-2, the J gene TRBJ1-5; a possible D gene is TRBD1 (6 bases). This CDR3 spans 16 amino acids. The V gene lost 1 base and the J gene lost 6 bases, with 16 bases spanning the gap. Germline V gene data show CDR1 as SGHTA and CDR2 as FQGNSA. The CDR3 DNA reads TGTGCCAGCAGCTTAGTCTTCACAGGGCAGGGTCAGCCCCAGCATTTT. It specifies CASSLVFTGQGQPQHF.

CDR3 in amino acids: CASSLTNGGTSTDTQYF. CDR3 DNA sequence: TGTGCCAGCAGCTTAACGAACGGGGGTACTAGCACAGATACGCAGTATTTT. V gene TRBV7-3 combines with J gene TRBJ2-3; perhaps TRBD2 as D (6 bases). The CDR3 spans 17 residues. Trimming stripped 0 bases from V and 0 bases from J, with 13 bases between. The germline gives CDR1 SGHTA, CDR2 FQGTGA.

The CDR3 bases are TGCGCCAGCGCAAGGAGGCAAGCTATTTACGAGCAGTACTTC. Its protein is CASARRQAIYEQYF. This chain joins TRBV4-3 and TRBJ2-7, with D maybe TRBD2 (5 bases). This CDR3 contains 14 residues. Per the germline V gene, CDR1 is LGHNA and CDR2 is YSLEER. The V gene lost 8 bases and the J gene lost 4 bases, with 18 bases spanning the gap.

The genes are TRBV3-1 (or the pseudogene TRBV3-2) and TRBJ2-7, with TRBD2 matching over 10 bases. The CDR3 spans 14 residues. The germline V gene encodes CDR1 LGHDT and CDR2 YNNKEL (reference sequence). With V trimmed by 4 bases and J by 6 bases, 6 bases remained unmatched. CDR3 sequence (DNA): TGTGCCAGCAGCCGCACTAGCGGGACGGGCGAGCAGTACTTC. It codes for CASSRTSGTGEQYF.

The rearrangement links TRBV9 to TRBJ1-5; D is unresolved. Germline CDR1 and CDR2: SGDLS and YYNGEE. The CDR3 extends over 14 amino acids. V gave up 0 bases and J gave up 7 bases, with 11 bases separating them. The CDR3 is CASSVGREGQPQHF. DNA for the CDR3: TGTGCCAGCAGCGTAGGTAGGGAGGGCCAGCCCCAGCATTTT.